These T cell receptor beta chains were read from a single sample in a study of beta chain features in type 1 diabetes. Method: immunoSEQ multiplex PCR; TCRdb's copy keeps in-frame clones and lacks some. The data show 130,000 to 150,000 clones, around a tenth seen once. Sequenced material: central memory CD4+ T cells from blood. The receptors were sampled from a man aged 18-30 years in good health. The CDR3 runs from the conserved cysteine through the conserved F or W. A D gene is named only where the DNA matches it firmly. Rows may omit the clone size; those that give it use once, few, many or a size class.

DNA | CDR3 | V | size | J | D
TGTGCCAGCAGTGAAACAAATAATTCACCCCTCCACTTT | CASSETNNSPLHF | TRBV6-1 | . | TRBJ1-6 | .
TGTGCCTGGGGGACAGGGACAAGCTACGAGCAGTACTTC | CAWGTGTSYEQYF | TRBV30 | few | TRBJ2-7 | TRBD1
TGTGCCACTCGAACCAGGGAGGCGGTCTATGGCTACACCTTC | CATRTREAVYGYTF | TRBV19 | few | TRBJ1-2 | .
TGCAGCGTTGATCGCCGGGACAGGTCCTACAATGAGCAGTTCTTC | CSVDRRDRSYNEQFF | TRBV29-1 | . | TRBJ2-1 | TRBD1
TGTGCCAGCTCACCACCGGAGGGACCCTCGCCGTTCTTC | CASSPPEGPSPFF | TRBV18 | many | TRBJ2-1 | .
TGTGCCAGCAGCGTAGACCCGGGACAGGGCTCCTACGAGCAGTACTTC | CASSVDPGQGSYEQYF | TRBV9 | . | TRBJ2-7 | TRBD1
TGTGCCAGCAGCTTAGTGCGCCAAGAGACCCAGTACTTC | CASSLVRQETQYF | TRBV7-2 | few | TRBJ2-5 | .
TGTGCCAGCAGTTACTCGAGCGGGGACAGGGGATGGGAGCAGTACTTC | CASSYSSGDRGWEQYF | TRBV6-5 | . | TRBJ2-7 | TRBD1
TGTGCCAGCAGCCCAATCTCTGGGGCCAACGTCCTGACTTTC | CASSPISGANVLTF | TRBV6-6 | . | TRBJ2-6 | .
TGCGCCAGCAGTGATCCAGCGGGGGGAGTCTACGAGCAGTACTTC | CASSDPAGGVYEQYF | TRBV10-2 | . | TRBJ2-7 | TRBD2
TGTGCCAGCAGCCCCTCAGGACAGGGTCGCACCGGGGAGCTGTTTTTT | CASSPSGQGRTGELFF | TRBV7-8 | . | TRBJ2-2 | TRBD1
TGTGCCAGCAGCCAAGGGGGGGCGCTGGGAGATACGCAGTATTTT | CASSQGGALGDTQYF | TRBV6-5 | . | TRBJ2-3 | .
TGCGCCAGCAGCCGAATGGACAGGGGACTCGGCGAGCAGTACTTC | CASSRMDRGLGEQYF | TRBV4-1 | . | TRBJ2-7 | TRBD1
TGTGCCAGCAGTGAAATTGGGGACAGCTCCTACGAGCAGTACTTC | CASSEIGDSSYEQYF | TRBV6-1 | . | TRBJ2-7 | TRBD1
TGTGCCAGTAGTATCCTTTGGGACAGGAGGGAGACCCAGTACTTC | CASSILWDRRETQYF | TRBV19 | few | TRBJ2-5 | TRBD1
TGCAGCGGACAAAATGGGAACACCGGGGAGCTGTTTTTT | CSGQNGNTGELFF | TRBV29-1 | . | TRBJ2-2 | .
TGTGCCAGCAGCTCCCCCTGGCTAGCGGGGGAAACAGATACGCAGTATTTT | CASSSPWLAGETDTQYF | TRBV7-9 | few | TRBJ2-3 | TRBD2
TGCGCCAGCAGGGAGGACACTAATGAAAAACTGTTTTTT | CASREDTNEKLFF | TRBV5-1 | . | TRBJ1-4 | .
TGTGCCAGCAGTGCCCTCTACGAGCAGTACTTC | CASSALYEQYF | TRBV2 | few | TRBJ2-7 | .
TGCGCCAGCAGCTTAACAGGGGGATGGAATGAGCAGTTCTTC | CASSLTGGWNEQFF | TRBV5-1 | . | TRBJ2-1 | TRBD1
TGTGCCAGCAGCGTCGACGACAGGGGTTTCGGCTATGGCTACACCTTC | CASSVDDRGFGYGYTF | TRBV9 | . | TRBJ1-2 | TRBD1
TGTGCCAGCAGCAAGCAGGCTCGGACAGGGAGCACCGGGGAGCTGTTTTTT | CASSKQARTGSTGELFF | TRBV9 | . | TRBJ2-2 | TRBD1
TGTGCCAGCAGCCCTGGGGACAGGGTGGGTGGCTACACCTTC | CASSPGDRVGGYTF | TRBV7-9 | . | TRBJ1-2 | TRBD1
TGTGCCAGCAGTAATTCAGGTGACGAGCAGTACTTC | CASSNSGDEQYF | TRBV2 | few | TRBJ2-7 | .
TGTGCCAGCAGTGAAATATACGGTTCGGGTGGCAAAAACATTCAGTACTTC | CASSEIYGSGGKNIQYF | TRBV6-1 | few | TRBJ2-4 | .